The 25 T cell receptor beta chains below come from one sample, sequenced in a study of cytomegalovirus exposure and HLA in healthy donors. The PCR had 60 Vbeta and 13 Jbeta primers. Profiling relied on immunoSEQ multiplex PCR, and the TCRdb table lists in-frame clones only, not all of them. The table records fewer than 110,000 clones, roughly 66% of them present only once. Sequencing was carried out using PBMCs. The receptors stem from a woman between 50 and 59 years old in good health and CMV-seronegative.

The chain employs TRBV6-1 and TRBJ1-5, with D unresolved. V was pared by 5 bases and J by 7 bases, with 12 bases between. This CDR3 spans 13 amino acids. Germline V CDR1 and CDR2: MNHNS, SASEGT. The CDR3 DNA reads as TGTGCCAGCAGTATTGAGGTGGAACAGCCCCAGCATTTT. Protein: CASSIEVEQPQHF.

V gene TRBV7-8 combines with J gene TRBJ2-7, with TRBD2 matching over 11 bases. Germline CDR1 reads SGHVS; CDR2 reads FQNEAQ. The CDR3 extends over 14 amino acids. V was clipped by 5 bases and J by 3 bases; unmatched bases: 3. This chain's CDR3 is CASSPSGRFYEQYF. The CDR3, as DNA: TGTGCCAGCAGCCCTAGCGGGAGGTTCTACGAGCAGTACTTC.

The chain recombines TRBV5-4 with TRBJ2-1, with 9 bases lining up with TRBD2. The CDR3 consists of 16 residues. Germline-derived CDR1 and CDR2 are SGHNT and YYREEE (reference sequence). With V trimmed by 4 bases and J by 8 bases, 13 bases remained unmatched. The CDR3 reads CASSIGGGRGSDEQFF. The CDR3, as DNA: TGTGCCAGCAGCATTGGCGGCGGGAGGGGTAGCGATGAGCAGTTCTTC. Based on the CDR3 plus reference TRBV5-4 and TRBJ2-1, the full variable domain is ETGVTQSPTHLIKTRGQQVTLRCSSQSGHNTVSWYQQALGQGPQFIFQYYREEENGRGNFPPRFSGLQFPNYSSELNVNALELDDSALYLCASSIGGGRGSDEQFFGPGTRLTVL.

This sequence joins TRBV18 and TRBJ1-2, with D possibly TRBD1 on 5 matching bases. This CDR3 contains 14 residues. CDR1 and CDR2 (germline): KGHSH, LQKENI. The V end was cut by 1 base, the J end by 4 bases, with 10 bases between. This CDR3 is CASSPRGGTYGYTF. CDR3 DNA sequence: TGTGCCAGCTCACCACGGGGGGGGACCTATGGCTACACCTTC.

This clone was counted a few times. The CDR3 here is CASSYRQATNEKLFF. CDR3 sequence (DNA): TGTGCCAGCAGTTATAGACAGGCAACTAATGAAAAACTGTTTTTT. The V call is TRBV6-5, the J call TRBJ1-4; TRBD1 is a possible D gene (6 bases). V lost 3 bases to trimming and J lost 0 bases, with 8 bases between them. The CDR3 has 15 amino acids. The V gene's germline CDR1 is MNHEY and CDR2 SVGAGI.

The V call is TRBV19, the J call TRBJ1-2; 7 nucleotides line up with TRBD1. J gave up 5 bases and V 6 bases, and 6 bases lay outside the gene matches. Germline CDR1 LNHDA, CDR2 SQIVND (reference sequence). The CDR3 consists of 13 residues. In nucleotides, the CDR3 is TGTGCCAGTAGCCCACAGGGGTTTTATGGCTACACCTTC. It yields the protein CASSPQGFYGYTF.

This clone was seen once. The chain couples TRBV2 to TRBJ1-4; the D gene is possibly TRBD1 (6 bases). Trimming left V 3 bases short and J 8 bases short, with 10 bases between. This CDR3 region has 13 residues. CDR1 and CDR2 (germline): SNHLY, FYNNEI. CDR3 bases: TGTGCCAGCAGTGATGGACAGACCGAAAAACTGTTTTTT. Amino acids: CASSDGQTEKLFF.

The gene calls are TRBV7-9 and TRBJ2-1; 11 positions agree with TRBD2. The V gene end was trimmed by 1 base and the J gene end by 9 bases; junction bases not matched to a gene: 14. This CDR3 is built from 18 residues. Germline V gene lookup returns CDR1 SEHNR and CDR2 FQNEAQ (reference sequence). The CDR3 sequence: CASSLGIDSGGAEGEQFF. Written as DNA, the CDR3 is TGTGCCAGCAGCTTAGGGATTGATAGCGGGGGGGCGGAGGGTGAGCAGTTCTTC.

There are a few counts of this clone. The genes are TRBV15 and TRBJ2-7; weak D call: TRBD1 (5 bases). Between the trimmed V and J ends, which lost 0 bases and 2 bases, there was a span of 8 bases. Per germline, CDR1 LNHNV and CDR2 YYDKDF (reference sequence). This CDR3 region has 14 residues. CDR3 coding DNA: TGTGCCACCAGCAGAGAGCAGGGCCCCTACGAGCAGTACTTC. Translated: CATSREQGPYEQYF. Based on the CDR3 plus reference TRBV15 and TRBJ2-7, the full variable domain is DAMVIQNPRYQVTQFGKPVTLSCSQTLNHNVMYWYQQKSSQAPKLLFHYYDKDFNNEADTPDNFQSRRPNTSFCFLDIRSPGLGDTAMYLCATSREQGPYEQYFGPGTRLTVT.

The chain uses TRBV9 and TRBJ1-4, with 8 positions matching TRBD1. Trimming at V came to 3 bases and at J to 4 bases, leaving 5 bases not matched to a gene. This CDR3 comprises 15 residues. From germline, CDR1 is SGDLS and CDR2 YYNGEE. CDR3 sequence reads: CASSGRDRRNEKLFF. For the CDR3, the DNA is TGTGCCAGCAGCGGACGGGACAGGCGTAATGAAAAACTGTTTTTT.

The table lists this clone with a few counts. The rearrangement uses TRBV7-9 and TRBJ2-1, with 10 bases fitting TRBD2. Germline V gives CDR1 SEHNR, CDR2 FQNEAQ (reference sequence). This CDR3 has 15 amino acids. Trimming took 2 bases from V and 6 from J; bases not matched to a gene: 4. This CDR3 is CASSLRLAGANEQFF. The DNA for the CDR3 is TGTGCCAGCAGCTTACGGCTAGCGGGGGCCAATGAGCAGTTCTTC.

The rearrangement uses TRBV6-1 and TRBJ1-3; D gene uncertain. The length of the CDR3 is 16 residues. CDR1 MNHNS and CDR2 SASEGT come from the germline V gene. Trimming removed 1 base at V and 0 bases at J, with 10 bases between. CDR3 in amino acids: CASSEGGPFSGNTIYF. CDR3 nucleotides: TGTGCCAGCAGTGAAGGAGGGCCGTTCTCTGGAAACACCATATATTTT.

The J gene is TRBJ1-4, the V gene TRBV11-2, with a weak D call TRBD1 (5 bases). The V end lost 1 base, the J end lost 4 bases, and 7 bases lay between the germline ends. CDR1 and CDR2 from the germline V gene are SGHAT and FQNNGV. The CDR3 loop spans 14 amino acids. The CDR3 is CASSLGQLNEKLFF. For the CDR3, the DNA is TGTGCCAGCAGCTTAGGACAGCTTAATGAAAAACTGTTTTTT.

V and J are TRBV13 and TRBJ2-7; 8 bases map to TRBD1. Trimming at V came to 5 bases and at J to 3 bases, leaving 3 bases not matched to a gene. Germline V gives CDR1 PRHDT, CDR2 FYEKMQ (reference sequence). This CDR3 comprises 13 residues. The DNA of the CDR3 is TGTGCCAGCAGCAAAGGACAGGGCTACGAGCAGTACTTC. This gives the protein CASSKGQGYEQYF. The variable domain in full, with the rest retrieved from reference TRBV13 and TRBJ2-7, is AAGVIQSPRHLIKEKRETATLKCYPIPRHDTVYWYQQGPGQDPQFLISFYEKMQSDKGSIPDRFSAQQFSDYHSELNMSSLELGDSALYFCASSKGQGYEQYFGPGTRLTVT.

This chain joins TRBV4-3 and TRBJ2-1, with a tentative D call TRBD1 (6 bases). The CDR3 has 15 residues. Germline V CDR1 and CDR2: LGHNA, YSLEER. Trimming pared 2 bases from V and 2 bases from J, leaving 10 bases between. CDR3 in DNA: TGCGCCAGCAGCCAACCAGGGGAAGCCTACAATGAGCAGTTCTTC. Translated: CASSQPGEAYNEQFF.

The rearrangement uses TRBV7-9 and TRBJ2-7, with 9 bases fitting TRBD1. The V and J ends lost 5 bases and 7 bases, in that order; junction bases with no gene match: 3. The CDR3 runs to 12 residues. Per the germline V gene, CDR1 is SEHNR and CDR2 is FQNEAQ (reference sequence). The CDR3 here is CASSTGGREQYF. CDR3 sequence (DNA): TGTGCCAGCAGCACAGGGGGCCGGGAGCAGTACTTC.

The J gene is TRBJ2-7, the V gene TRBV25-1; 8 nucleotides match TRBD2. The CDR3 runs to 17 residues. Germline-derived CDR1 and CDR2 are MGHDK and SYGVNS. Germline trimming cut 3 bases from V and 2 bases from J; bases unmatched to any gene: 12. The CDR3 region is CASSDPAHSGSAYEQYF. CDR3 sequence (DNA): TGTGCCAGCAGTGATCCCGCCCACAGCGGGAGCGCCTACGAGCAGTACTTC.

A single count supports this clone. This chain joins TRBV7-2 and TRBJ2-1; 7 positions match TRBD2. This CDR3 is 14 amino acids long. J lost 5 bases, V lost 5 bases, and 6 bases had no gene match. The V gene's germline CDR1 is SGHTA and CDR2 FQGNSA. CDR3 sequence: CASSGGSMNNEQFF. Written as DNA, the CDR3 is TGTGCCAGCAGCGGCGGGAGCATGAACAATGAGCAGTTCTTC.

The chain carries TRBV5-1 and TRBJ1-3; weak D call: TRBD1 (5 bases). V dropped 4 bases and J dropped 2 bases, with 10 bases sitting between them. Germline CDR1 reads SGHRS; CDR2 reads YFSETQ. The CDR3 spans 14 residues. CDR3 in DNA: TGCGCCAGCAGCGACCAGGGTCCTGGAAACACCATATATTTT. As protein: CASSDQGPGNTIYF.

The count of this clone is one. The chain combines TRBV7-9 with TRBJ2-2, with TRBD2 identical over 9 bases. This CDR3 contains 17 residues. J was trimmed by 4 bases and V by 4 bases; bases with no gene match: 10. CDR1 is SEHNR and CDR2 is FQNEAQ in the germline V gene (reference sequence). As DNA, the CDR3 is TGTGCCAGCAGCTCCCCCGCGGGGGGGCTAAGCACCGGGGAGCTGTTTTTT. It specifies CASSSPAGGLSTGELFF.

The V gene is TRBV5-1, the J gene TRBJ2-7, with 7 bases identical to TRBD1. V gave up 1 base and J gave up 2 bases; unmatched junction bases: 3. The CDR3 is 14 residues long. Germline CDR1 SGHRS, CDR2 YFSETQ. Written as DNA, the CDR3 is TGCGCCAGCAGCTTGCAGGGGGACACCTACGAGCAGTACTTC. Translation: CASSLQGDTYEQYF.

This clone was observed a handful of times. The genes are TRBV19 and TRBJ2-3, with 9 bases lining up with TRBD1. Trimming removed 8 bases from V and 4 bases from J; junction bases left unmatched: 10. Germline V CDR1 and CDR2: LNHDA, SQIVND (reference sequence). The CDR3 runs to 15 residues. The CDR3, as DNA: TGTGCCAGTCGTCCGGGACAGGGAAATTCAGATACGCAGTATTTT. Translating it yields CASRPGQGNSDTQYF.

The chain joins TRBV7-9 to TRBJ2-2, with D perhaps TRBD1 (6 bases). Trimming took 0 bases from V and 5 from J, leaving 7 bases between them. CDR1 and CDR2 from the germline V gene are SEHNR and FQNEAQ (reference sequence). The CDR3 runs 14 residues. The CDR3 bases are TGTGCCAGCAGCTTAGCCACAGGGACCGGGGAGCTGTTTTTT. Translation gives CASSLATGTGELFF.

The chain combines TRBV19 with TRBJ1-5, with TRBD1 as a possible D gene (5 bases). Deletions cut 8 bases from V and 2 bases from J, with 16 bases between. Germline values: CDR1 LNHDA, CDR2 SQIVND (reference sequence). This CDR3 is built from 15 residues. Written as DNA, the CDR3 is TGTGCCAGTTACGAAAGGGGTAGAGGCAATCAGCCCCAGCATTTT. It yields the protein CASYERGRGNQPQHF.

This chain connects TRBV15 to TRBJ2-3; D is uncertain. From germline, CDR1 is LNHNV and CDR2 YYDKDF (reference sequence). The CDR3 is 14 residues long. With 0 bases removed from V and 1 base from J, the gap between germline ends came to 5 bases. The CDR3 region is CATSRDLGTDTQYF. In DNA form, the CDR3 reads TGTGCCACCAGCAGAGATCTCGGCACAGATACGCAGTATTTT.